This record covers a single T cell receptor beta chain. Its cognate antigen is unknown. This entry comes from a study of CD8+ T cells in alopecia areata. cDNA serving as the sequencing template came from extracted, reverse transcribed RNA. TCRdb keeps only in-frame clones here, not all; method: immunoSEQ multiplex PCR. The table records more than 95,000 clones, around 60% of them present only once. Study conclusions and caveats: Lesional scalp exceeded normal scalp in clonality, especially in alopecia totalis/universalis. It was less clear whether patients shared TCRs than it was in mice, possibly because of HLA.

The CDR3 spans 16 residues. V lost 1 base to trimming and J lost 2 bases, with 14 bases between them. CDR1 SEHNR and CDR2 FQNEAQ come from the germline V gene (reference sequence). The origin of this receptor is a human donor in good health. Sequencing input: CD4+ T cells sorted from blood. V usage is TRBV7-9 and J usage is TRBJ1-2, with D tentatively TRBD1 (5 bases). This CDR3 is CASSLVPGGRNYGYTF. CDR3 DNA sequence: TGTGCCAGCAGCTTAGTCCCGGGGGGTCGGAACTATGGCTACACCTTC.